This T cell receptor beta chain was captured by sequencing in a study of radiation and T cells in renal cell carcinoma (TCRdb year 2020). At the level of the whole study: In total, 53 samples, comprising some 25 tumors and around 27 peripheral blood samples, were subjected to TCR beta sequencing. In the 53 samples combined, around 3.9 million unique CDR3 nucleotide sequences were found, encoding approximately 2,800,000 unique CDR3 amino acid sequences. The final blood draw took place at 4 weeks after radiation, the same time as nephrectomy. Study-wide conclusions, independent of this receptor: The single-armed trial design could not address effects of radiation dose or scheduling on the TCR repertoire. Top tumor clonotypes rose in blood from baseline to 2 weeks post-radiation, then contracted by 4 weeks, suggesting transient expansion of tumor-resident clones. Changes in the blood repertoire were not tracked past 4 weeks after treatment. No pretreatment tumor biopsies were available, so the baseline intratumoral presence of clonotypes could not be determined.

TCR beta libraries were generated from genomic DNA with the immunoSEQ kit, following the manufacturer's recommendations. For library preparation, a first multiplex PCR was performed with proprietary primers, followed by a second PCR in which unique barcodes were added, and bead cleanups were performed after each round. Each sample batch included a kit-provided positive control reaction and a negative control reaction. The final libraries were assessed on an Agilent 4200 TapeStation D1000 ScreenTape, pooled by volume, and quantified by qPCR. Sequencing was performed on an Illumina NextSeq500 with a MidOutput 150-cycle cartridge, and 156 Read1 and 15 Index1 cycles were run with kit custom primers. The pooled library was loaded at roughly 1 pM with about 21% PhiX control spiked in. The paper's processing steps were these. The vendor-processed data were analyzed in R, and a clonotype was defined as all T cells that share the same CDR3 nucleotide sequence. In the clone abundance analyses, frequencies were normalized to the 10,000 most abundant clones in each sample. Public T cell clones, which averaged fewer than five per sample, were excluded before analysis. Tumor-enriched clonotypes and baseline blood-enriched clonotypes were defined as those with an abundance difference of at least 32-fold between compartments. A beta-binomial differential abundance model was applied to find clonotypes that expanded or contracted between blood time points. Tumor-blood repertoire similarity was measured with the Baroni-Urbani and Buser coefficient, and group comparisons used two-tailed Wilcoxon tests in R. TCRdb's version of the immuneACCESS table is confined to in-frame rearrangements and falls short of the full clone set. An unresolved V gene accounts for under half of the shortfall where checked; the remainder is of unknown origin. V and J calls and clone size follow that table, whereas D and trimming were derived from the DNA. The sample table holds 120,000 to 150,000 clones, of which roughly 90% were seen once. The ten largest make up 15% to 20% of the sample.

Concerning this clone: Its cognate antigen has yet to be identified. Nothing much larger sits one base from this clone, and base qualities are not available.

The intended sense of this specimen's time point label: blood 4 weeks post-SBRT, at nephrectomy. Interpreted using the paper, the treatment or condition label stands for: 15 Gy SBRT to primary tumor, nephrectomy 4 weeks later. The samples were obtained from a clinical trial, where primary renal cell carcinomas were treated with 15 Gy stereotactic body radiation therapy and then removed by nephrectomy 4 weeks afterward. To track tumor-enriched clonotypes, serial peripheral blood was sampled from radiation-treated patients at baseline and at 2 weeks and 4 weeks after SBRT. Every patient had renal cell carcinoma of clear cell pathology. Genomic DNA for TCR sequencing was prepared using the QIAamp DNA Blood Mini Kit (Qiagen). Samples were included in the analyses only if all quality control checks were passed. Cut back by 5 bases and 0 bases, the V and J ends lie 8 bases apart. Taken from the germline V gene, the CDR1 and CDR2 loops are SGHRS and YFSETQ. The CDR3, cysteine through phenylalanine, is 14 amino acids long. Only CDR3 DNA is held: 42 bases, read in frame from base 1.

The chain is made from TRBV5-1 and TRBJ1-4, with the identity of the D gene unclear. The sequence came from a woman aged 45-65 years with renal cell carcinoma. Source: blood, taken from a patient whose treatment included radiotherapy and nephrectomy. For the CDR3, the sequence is CASRPDATNEKLFF. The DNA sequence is TGCGCCAGCAGACCCGATGCAACTAATGAAAAACTGTTTTTT.